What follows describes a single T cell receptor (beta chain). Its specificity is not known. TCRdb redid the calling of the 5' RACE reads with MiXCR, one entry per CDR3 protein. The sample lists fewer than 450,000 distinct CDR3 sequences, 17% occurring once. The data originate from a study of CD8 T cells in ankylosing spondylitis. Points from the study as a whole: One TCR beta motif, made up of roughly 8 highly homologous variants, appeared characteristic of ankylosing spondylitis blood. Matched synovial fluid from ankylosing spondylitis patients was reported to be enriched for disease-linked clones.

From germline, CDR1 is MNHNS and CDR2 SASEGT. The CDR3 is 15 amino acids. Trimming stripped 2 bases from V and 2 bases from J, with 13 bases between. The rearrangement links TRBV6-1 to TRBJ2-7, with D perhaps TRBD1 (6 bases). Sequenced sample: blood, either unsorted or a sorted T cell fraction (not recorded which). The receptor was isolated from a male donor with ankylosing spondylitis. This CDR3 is CASSESTGATYEQYF. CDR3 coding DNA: TGTGCCAGCAGTGAATCGACAGGAGCCACCTACGAGCAGTACTTC.